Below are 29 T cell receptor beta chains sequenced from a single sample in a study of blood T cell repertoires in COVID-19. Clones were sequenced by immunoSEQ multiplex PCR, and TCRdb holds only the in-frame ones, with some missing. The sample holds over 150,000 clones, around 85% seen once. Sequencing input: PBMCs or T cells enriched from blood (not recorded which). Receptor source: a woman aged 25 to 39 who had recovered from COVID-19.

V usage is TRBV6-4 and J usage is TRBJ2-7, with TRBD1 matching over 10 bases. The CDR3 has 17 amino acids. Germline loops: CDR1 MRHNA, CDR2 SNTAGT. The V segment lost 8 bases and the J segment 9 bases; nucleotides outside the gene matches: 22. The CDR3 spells CASQPLDYRDRGYVQYF. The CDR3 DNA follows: TGTGCCAGCCAACCCCTTGACTACCGGGACAGGGGTTATGTGCAGTACTTC.

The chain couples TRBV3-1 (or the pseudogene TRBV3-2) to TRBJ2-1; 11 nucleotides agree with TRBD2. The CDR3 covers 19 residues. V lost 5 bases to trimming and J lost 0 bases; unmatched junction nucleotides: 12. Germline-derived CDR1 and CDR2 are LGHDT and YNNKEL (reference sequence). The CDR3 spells CASSTLAGGLSNSYNEQFF. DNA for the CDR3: TGTGCCAGCAGCACCCTAGCGGGGGGACTTTCCAACTCCTACAATGAGCAGTTCTTC.

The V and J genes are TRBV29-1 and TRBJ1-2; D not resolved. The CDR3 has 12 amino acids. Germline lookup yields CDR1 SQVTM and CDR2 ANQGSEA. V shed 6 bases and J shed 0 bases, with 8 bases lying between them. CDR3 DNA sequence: TGCAGCGTCGCTATCTCTAACTATGGCTACACCTTC. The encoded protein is CSVAISNYGYTF.

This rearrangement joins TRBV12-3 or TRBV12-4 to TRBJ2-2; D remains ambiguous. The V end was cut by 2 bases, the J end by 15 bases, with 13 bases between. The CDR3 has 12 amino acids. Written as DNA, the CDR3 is TGTGCCAGCAGTTTAATTACGAGTTCGGTGTTTTTT. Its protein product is CASSLITSSVFF.

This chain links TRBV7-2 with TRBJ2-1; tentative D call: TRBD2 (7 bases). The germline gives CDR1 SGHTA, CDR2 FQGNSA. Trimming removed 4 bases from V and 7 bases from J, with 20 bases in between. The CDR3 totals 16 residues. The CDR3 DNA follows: TGTGCCAGCAGCTCACTAGCGATCACCACAGGGAATGAGCAGTTCTTC. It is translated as CASSSLAITTGNEQFF.

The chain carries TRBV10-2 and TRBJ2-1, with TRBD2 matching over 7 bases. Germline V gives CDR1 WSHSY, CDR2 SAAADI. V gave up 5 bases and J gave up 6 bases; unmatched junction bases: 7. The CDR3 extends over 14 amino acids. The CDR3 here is CASSSGVNGNEQFF. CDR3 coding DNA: TGCGCCAGCAGTAGCGGGGTGAATGGCAATGAGCAGTTCTTC.

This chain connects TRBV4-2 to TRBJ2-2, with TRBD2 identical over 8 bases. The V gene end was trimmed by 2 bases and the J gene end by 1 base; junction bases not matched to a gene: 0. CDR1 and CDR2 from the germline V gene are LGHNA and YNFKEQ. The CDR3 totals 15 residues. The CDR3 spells CASSQLAGNTGELFF. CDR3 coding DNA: TGTGCCAGCAGCCAACTAGCGGGGAACACCGGGGAGCTGTTTTTT.

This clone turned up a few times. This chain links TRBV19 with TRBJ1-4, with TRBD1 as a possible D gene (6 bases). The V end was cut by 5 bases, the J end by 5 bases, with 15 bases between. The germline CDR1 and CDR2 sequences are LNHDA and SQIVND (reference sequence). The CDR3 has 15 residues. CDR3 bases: TGTGCCAGTAGTTCCCAGACAGGACCCAATGAAAAACTGTTTTTT. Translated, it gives CASSSQTGPNEKLFF.

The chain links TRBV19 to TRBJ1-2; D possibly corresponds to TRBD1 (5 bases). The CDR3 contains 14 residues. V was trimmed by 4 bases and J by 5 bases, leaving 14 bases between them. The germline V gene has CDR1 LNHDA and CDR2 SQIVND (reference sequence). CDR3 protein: CASSKIGVSYGYTF. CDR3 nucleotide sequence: TGTGCCAGTAGTAAAATAGGGGTCTCGTATGGCTACACCTTC.

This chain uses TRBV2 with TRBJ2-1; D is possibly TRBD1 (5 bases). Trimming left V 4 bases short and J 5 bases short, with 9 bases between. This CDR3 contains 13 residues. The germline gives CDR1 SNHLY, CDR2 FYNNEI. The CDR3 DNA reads TGTGCCAGCAGTGGACAGCTCAACAATGAGCAGTTCTTC. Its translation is CASSGQLNNEQFF.

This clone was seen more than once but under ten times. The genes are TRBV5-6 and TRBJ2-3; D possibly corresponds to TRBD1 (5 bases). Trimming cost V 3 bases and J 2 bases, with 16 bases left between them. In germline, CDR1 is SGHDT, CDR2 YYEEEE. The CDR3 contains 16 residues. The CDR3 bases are TGTGCCAGCAGCTCCAGGGTGGAACCCTACACAGATACGCAGTATTTT. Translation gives CASSSRVEPYTDTQYF.

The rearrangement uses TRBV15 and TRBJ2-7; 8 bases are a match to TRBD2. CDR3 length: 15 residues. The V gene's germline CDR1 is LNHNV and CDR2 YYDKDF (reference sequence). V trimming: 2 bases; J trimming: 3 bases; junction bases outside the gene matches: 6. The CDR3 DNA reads TGTGCCACCAGCAGACGACTAGCGCCAGACTACGAGCAGTACTTC. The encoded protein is CATSRRLAPDYEQYF. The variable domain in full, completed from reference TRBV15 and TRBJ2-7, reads DAMVIQNPRYQVTQFGKPVTLSCSQTLNHNVMYWYQQKSSQAPKLLFHYYDKDFNNEADTPDNFQSRRPNTSFCFLDIRSPGLGDTAMYLCATSRRLAPDYEQYFGPGTRLTVT.

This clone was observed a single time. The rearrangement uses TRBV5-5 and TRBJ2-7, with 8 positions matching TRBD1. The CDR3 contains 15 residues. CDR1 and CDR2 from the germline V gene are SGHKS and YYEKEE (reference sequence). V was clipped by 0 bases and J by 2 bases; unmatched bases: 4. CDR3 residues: CASSLGQGKAYEQYF. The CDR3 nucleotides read TGTGCCAGCAGCTTGGGACAGGGGAAGGCCTACGAGCAGTACTTC.

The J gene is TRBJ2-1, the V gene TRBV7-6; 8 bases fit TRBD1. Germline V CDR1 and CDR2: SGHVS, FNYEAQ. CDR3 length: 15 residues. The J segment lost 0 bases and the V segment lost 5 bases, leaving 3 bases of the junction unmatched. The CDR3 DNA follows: TGTGCCAGCAGCGCAGACAGGGGCTCCTACAATGAGCAGTTCTTC. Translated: CASSADRGSYNEQFF. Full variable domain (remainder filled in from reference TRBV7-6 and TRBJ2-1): GAGVSQSPRYKVTKRGQDVALRCDPISGHVSLYWYRQALGQGPEFLTYFNYEAQQDKSGLPNDRFSAERPEGSISTLTIQRTEQRDSAMYRCASSADRGSYNEQFFGPGTRLTVL.

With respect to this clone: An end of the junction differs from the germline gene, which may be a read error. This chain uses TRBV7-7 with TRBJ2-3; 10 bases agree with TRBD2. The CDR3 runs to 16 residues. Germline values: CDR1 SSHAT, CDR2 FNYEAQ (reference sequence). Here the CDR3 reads CASSPGSGGAGDTQYF. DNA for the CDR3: TGTGCTAGCAGCCCAGGAAGCGGGGGGGCTGGGGATACGCAGTATTTT.

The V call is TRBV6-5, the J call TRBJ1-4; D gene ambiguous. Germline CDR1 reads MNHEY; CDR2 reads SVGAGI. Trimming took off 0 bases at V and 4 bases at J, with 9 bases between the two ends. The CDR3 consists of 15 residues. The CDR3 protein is CASSYSGRYNEKLFF. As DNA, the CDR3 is TGTGCCAGCAGTTACTCGGGCAGATATAATGAAAAACTGTTTTTT.

The CDR3 region is CASSQGDRDYYNEQFF. The CDR3 DNA reads TGCGCCAGCAGCCAAGGGGACAGAGACTACTACAATGAGCAGTTCTTC. The chain uses TRBV4-1 and TRBJ2-1, with 7 nucleotides matching TRBD1. Germline V lookup: CDR1 MGHRA, CDR2 YSYEKL. V gave up 1 base and J gave up 3 bases; unmatched junction bases: 6. The CDR3 has 16 residues.

CDR3 sequence reads: CASSPYLLQETQYF. The CDR3 DNA reads TGTGCCAGCTCACCATACCTACTTCAAGAGACCCAGTACTTC. V is TRBV18 and J is TRBJ2-5, with D unresolved. The CDR3 has 14 amino acids. V gave up 2 bases and J gave up 2 bases, with 9 bases separating them. Germline lookup yields CDR1 KGHSH and CDR2 LQKENI.

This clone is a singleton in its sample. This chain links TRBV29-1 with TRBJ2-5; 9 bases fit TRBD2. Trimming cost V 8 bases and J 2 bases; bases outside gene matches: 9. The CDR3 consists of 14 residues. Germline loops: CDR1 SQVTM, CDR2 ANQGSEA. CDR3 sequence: CSFRLAVRQETQYF. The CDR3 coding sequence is TGCAGCTTTAGACTAGCGGTTAGGCAAGAGACCCAGTACTTC.

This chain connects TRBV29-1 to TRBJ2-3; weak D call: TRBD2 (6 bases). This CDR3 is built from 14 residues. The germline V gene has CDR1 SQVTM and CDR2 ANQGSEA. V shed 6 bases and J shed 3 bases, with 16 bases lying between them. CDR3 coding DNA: TGCAGCGTATCAGGTGGGGGGATAACAGATACGCAGTATTTT. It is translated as CSVSGGGITDTQYF.

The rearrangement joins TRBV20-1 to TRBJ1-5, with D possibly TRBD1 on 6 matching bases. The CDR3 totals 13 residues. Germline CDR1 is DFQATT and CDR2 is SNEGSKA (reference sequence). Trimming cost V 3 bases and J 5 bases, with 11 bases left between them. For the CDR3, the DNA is TGCAGTGCTAGTAGGGGGGGAGATCAGCCCCAGCATTTT. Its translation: CSASRGGDQPQHF.

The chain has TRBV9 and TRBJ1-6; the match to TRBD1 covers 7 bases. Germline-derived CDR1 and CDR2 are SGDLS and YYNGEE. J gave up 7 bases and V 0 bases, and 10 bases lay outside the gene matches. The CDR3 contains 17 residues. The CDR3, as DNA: TGTGCCAGCAGCGTAGGTTTAGAGACAGGGAAGAATTCACCCCTCCACTTT. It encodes CASSVGLETGKNSPLHF.

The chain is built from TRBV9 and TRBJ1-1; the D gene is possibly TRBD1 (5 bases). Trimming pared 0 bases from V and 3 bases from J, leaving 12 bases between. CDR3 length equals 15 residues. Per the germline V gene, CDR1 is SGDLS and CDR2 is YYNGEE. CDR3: CASSVALGLDTEAFF. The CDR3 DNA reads TGTGCCAGCAGCGTAGCGCTGGGGCTAGACACTGAAGCTTTCTTT.

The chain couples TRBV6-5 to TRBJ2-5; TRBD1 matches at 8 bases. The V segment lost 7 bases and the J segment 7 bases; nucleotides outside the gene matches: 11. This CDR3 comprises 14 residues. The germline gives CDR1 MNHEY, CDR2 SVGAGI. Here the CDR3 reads CASTRGTGRGTQYF. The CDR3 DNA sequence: TGTGCCAGCACACGGGGGACAGGACGAGGGACCCAGTACTTC.

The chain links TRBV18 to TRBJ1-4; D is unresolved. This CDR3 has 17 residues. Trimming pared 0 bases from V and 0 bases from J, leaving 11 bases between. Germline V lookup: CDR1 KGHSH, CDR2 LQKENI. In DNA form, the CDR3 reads TGTGCCAGCTCACCACCGGGCAAGGCATCAACTAATGAAAAACTGTTTTTT. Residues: CASSPPGKASTNEKLFF. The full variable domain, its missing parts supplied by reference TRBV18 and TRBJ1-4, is NAGVMQNPRHLVRRRGQEARLRCSPMKGHSHVYWYRQLPEEGLKFMVYLQKENIIDESGMPKERFSAEFPKEGPSILRIQQVVRGDSAAYFCASSPPGKASTNEKLFFGSGTQLSVL.

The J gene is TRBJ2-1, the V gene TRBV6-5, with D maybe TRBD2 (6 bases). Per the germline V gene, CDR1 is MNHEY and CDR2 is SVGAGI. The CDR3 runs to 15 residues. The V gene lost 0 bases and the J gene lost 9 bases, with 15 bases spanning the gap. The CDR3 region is CASSYSTLEGGEQFF. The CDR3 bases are TGTGCCAGCAGTTACTCAACACTTGAGGGAGGTGAGCAGTTCTTC.

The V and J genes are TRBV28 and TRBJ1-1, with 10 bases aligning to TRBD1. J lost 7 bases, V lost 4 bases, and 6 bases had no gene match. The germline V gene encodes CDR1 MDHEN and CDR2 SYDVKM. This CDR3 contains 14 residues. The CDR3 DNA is TGTGCCAGCAGTTACGGACAGGGGGTGGTTGAAGCTTTCTTT. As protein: CASSYGQGVVEAFF.

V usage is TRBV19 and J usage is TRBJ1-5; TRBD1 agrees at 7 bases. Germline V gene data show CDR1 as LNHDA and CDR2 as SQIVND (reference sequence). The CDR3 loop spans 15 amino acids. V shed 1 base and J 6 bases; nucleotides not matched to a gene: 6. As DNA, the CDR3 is TGTGCCAGTAGTATAGTAGGAGGGGGCAGTCAGCCCCAGCATTTT. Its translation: CASSIVGGGSQPQHF.

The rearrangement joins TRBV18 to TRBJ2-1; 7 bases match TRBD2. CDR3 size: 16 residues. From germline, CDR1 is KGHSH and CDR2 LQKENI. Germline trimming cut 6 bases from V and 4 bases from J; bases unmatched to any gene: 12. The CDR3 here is CASSLSGRTSYNEQFF. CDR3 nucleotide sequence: TGTGCCAGCTCTCTATCAGGGCGGACTAGTTACAATGAGCAGTTCTTC.